This TCR beta chain originates from a study of T cell responses to AZD1222 COVID-19 vaccine. V dropped 3 bases and J dropped 5 bases, with 18 bases sitting between them. The CDR3 extends over 16 amino acids. Germline CDR1 reads SGHDT; CDR2 reads YYEEEE. Clones were sequenced by immunoSEQ multiplex PCR, and TCRdb holds only the in-frame ones, with some missing. The table lists about 150,000 clones, roughly 90% of them singletons. The gene calls are TRBV5-6 and TRBJ1-5; TRBD1 is a possible D gene (6 bases). The specimen comprised peripheral blood, sampled on day 0 of AZD1222 vaccination. This TCR was recovered from an adult in good health. The CDR3 DNA sequence: TGTGCCAGCAGCTCAAGAACAGGGCCACGAGATCAGCCCCAGCATTTT. It codes for CASSSRTGPRDQPQHF.